What follows are 3 T cell receptor beta chains derived from one specimen sequenced in a study of OX40 agonist ivuxolimab in advanced cancers. Only in-frame clones appear in the TCRdb table, and some are missing; sequencing was by immunoSEQ multiplex PCR. The sample consists of about 95,000 clones, approximately 85% of them appearing once. The sample consisted of CD4+ or CD8+ T cells sorted from blood, taken in a trial of the OX40 agonist ivuxolimab. These receptors originate from an adult with an advanced solid tumor such as melanoma, head and neck, liver or kidney cancer.

The chain recombines TRBV7-6 with TRBJ2-2; 8 bases agree with TRBD2. Germline V gene lookup returns CDR1 SGHVS and CDR2 FNYEAQ. CDR3 size: 20 residues. Unmatched junction bases numbered 19, after V lost 1 base and J lost 6 bases. The CDR3 region is CASSLGPIPNSGSDAGELFF. Here the CDR3 DNA reads TGTGCCAGCAGCTTAGGCCCAATTCCTAACAGCGGGAGTGACGCCGGGGAGCTGTTTTTT.

For this clone: Other nucleotide sequences from this sample produce the same CDR3. The chain uses TRBV5-4 and TRBJ2-7; D not certain. The CDR3 is made up of 13 amino acids. Germline loops: CDR1 SGHNT, CDR2 YYREEE (reference sequence). V lost 0 bases to trimming and J lost 5 bases, with 9 bases between them. CDR3 sequence reads: CASSLGGGNEQYF. The CDR3 nucleotides are TGTGCCAGCAGCTTGGGGGGTGGTAACGAGCAGTACTTC. The variable domain in full, completed from reference TRBV5-4 and TRBJ2-7, reads ETGVTQSPTHLIKTRGQQVTLRCSSQSGHNTVSWYQQALGQGPQFIFQYYREEENGRGNFPPRFSGLQFPNYSSELNVNALELDDSALYLCASSLGGGNEQYFGPGTRLTVT.

The chain combines TRBV28 with TRBJ2-3, with D tentatively TRBD2 (5 bases). V lost 5 bases to trimming and J lost 0 bases, with 12 bases between them. In germline, CDR1 is MDHEN, CDR2 SYDVKM. There are 15 residues in the CDR3. The DNA of the CDR3 is TGTGCCAGCAGTCCTGGATGGACTAGCACAGATACGCAGTATTTT. Protein sequence: CASSPGWTSTDTQYF.